A single TCR beta chain is shown here with its context. The CDR3 consists of 13 residues. The V gene lost 5 bases and the J gene lost 2 bases, with 10 bases spanning the gap. Germline values: CDR1 MNHEY, CDR2 SVGEGT. The sample originates from a study of blood T cell repertoires in COVID-19. Turning to the study itself: Acute and convalescent COVID-19 samples came from the United States, Italy and Spain.

Sequencing used immunoSEQ multiplex PCR; TCRdb keeps in-frame clones, though not all of them. The sample has around 500,000 clones; roughly 90% are singletons. Sequencing used PBMCs or T cells enriched from blood (not recorded which). The chain couples TRBV6-2 or TRBV6-3 to TRBJ2-7, with D possibly TRBD2 on 5 matching bases. The source of this sequence is a woman aged 40 to 50 who had recovered from COVID-19. The CDR3 is CASSPGSPYEQYF. Written as DNA, the CDR3 is TGTGCCAGCAGTCCGGGATCCCCCTACGAGCAGTACTTC.